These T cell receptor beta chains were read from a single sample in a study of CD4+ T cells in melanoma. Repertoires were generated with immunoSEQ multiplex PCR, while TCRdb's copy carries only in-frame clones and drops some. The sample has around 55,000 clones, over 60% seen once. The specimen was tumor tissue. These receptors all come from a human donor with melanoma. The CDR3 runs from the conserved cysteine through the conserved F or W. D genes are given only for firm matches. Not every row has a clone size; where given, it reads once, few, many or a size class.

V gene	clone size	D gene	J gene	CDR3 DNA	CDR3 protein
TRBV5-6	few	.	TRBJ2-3	TGTGCCAGCAGCCGGGACACACTAATGACAGGAAGCACAGATACGCAGTATTTT	CASSRDTLMTGSTDTQYF
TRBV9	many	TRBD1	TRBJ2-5	TGTGCCAGCAGCGGCGGACAGGGTCTCTATGCGGAGACCCAGTACTTC	CASSGGQGLYAETQYF
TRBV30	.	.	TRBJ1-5	TGTGCCTGGGGGCGGGGGGCGGGTCAGCCCCAGCATTTT	CAWGRGAGQPQHF
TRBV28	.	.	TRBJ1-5	TGTGCCAGCAGTTTATCAGGGGTCTATAGCAATCAGCCCCAGCATTTT	CASSLSGVYSNQPQHF
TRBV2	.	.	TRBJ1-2	TGTGCCAGCAGTTGGGCCAAACTAGGAAATGGCTACACCTTC	CASSWAKLGNGYTF
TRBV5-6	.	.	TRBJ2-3	TGTGCCAGCAGTGAACAGGCAGATACGCAGTATTTT	CASSEQADTQYF
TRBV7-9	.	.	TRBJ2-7	TGTGCCAGCAGCCCGATTGACAGCTACGAGCAGTACTTC	CASSPIDSYEQYF
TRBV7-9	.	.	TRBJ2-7	TGTGCCAGCAGTCCCGAGGGGACGGGAAACTACGAGCAGTACTTC	CASSPEGTGNYEQYF
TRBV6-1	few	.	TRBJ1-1	TGTGCCAGCAGTGAAGGTGGGCCACGGGGGTGGCCCTTT	CASSEGGPRGWPF
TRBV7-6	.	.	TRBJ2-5	TGTGCCAGCAGCCCTAGAGGGACGGGGCAAGAGACCCAGTACTTC	CASSPRGTGQETQYF
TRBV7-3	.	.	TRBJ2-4	TGTGCCAGCAGCTTTTCCGGAGGGGACATTCAGTACTTC	CASSFSGGDIQYF
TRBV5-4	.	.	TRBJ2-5	TGTGCCAGCAGCTTGGGACGCGAAGAGACCCAGTACTTC	CASSLGREETQYF
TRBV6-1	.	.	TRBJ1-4	TGTGCCAGCAGTGAAAGCCGGCGGGCCGGTGAACTGTTTTTT	CASSESRRAGELFF
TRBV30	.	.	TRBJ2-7	TGTGCCTGGACCCAAGGGCAGATATCCTACGAGCAGTACTTC	CAWTQGQISYEQYF
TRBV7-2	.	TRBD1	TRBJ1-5	TGTGCCAGCAGCCCCTCCGCAGGGGGGGGCCAGCCCCAGCATTTT	CASSPSAGGGQPQHF
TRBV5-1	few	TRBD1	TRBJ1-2	TGCGCCAGCAGCCGCACAGGGGGCCCCACCTATGGCTACACCTTC	CASSRTGGPTYGYTF
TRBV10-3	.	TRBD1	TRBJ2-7	TGTGCCATCAGTGAGTCTGGGGACAGGGGATACGAGCAGTACTTC	CAISESGDRGYEQYF
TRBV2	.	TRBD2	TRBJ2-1	TGTGCCAGTTCCCTAGCGGGGGGATACAATGAGCAGTTCTTC	CASSLAGGYNEQFF
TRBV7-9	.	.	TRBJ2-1	TGTGCCAGCATCACCACTTTTCGGGGCTCCTACAATGAGCAGTTCTTC	CASITTFRGSYNEQFF
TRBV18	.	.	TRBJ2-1	TGTGCCAGCTCACTCTCCCGGCAGGGGCTATACAATGAGCAGTTCTTC	CASSLSRQGLYNEQFF
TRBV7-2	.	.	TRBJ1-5	TGTGCCAGCAGCTTAGCGGTTAACGGCAATCAGCCCCAGCATTTT	CASSLAVNGNQPQHF
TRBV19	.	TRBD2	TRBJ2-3	TGTGCCAGTAGTATAGATGGACTAGCCCCAGATACGCAGTATTTT	CASSIDGLAPDTQYF
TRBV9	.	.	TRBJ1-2	TGTGCCAGCAGCGTGACTACAGGGTCGCGTGGCTACACCTTC	CASSVTTGSRGYTF
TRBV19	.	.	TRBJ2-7	TGTGCCAGTAGTATAGGGGGGAGCGAGCAGTACTTC	CASSIGGSEQYF
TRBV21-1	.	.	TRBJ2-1	TGTGCCAGCAGCAAATACGACAGGGGCAGGAATGAGCAGTTCTTC	CASSKYDRGRNEQFF
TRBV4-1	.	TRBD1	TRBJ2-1	TGCGCCAGCAGCCTAACCCGGGACAGTGATTGGGATGAGCAGTTCTTC	CASSLTRDSDWDEQFF
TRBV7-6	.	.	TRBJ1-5	TGTGCCAGCAGCTTGGCGCATAATCAGCCCCAGCATTTT	CASSLAHNQPQHF
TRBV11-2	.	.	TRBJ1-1	TGTGCCAGCAGCGAACTACAGGGGAACACTGAAGCTTTCTTT	CASSELQGNTEAFF
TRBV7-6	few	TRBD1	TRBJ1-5	TGTGCCAGCAGCCGGGGGACAGGGGGCAATCAGCCCCAGCATTTT	CASSRGTGGNQPQHF
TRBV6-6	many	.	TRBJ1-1	TGTGCCAGCAGTTTGGCAGGGGTGAAAGAAGCTTTCTTT	CASSLAGVKEAFF
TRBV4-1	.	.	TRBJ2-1	TGCGCCAGCAGCCAAGATTGGGGGGTAAACAATGAGCAGTTCTTC	CASSQDWGVNNEQFF
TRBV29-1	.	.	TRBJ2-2	TGCAGCGTTGTTGGTGGGACGAACACCGGGGAGCTGTTTTTT	CSVVGGTNTGELFF
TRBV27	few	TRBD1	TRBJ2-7	TGTGCCAGCAGTCCATCGACAGGGCTCGAGCAGTACTTC	CASSPSTGLEQYF
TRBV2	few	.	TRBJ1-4	TGTGCCAGCAGTGAGGGTAACTTTGCAACTAATGAAAAACTGTTTTTT	CASSEGNFATNEKLFF
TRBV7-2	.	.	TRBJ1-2	TGTGCCAGCAGCTTAGCACCAGAGGGACATGGCTACACCTTC	CASSLAPEGHGYTF
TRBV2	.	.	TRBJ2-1	TGTGCCAGCAGCGGGACGGTCAATGCCTACAATGAGCAGTTCTTC	CASSGTVNAYNEQFF
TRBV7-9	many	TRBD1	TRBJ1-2	TGTGCCAGCAGGGGACAGCGCTATGGCTACACCTTC	CASRGQRYGYTF
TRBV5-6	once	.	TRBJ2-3	TGTGCCAGCAGCTTGGATCGGGGAGATACGCAGTATTTT	CASSLDRGDTQYF
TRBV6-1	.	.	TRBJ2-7	TGTGCCAGCCTCGGTACAGGGATCTCCTACGAGCAGTACTTC	CASLGTGISYEQYF
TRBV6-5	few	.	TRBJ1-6	TGTGCCAGCAGTTACGAAGGGGGAAGCCCCCTCCACTTT	CASSYEGGSPLHF
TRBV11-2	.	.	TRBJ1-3	TGTGCCAGCAGCTTAGACGGCAGGGGAGTACCCGGAAACACCATATATTTT	CASSLDGRGVPGNTIYF
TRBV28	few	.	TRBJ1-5	TGTGCCAGCAGTTTCGGGATCCAAGGTCAGCCCCAGCATTTT	CASSFGIQGQPQHF
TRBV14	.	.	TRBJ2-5	TGTGCCAGCAGCCAAGAGACCGCGGTTACCCAGTACTTC	CASSQETAVTQYF
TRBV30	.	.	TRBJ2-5	TGTGCCTGGGCTTTTTCGGGGACCCAGTACTTC	CAWAFSGTQYF
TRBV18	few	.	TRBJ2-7	TGTGCCAGCTCACCTGACTACGAGCAGTACTTC	CASSPDYEQYF
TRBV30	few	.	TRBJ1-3	TGTGCCTGCCGGCAGGGAAACACCATATATTTT	CACRQGNTIYF
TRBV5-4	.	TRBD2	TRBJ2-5	TGTGCCAGCAGCTTGGCGGGGCTAGCGGGGAGGCTGGAGACCCAGTACTTC	CASSLAGLAGRLETQYF
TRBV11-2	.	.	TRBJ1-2	TGTGCCAGCAGCTTAGATAGGCGTGATCAACGCTATGGCTACACCTTC	CASSLDRRDQRYGYTF
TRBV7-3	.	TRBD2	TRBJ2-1	TGTGCCAGCAGCTTAACGTCCCTAGCGGGGGGGCTCGGTGAGCAGTTCTTC	CASSLTSLAGGLGEQFF
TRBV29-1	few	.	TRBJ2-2	TGCAGCGTTTCGGGGACACTGAACACCGGGGAGCTGTTTTTT	CSVSGTLNTGELFF
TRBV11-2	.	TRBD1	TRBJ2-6	TGTGCCAGCAGGTACCGGGACAGGGCCTCTGGGGCCAACGTCCTGACTTTC	CASRYRDRASGANVLTF
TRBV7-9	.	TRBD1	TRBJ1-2	TGTGCCAGCAGCTTAGGGCAGGGGGCGGTGTATGGCTACACCTTC	CASSLGQGAVYGYTF
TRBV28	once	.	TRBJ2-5	TGTGCCAGCATCCGCCGGGGGACCCAGTACTTC	CASIRRGTQYF
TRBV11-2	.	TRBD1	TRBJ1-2	TGTGCCAGCAGCAAAGGGACAGGGGGATATAACTATGGCTACACCTTC	CASSKGTGGYNYGYTF
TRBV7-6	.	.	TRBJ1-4	TGTGCCAGCAGCCATACACAGGGAGGTGAAAAACTGTTTTTT	CASSHTQGGEKLFF
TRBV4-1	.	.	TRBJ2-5	TGCGCCAGCAGCCAAGATGTCCGTTCTCGGGAGACCCAGTACTTC	CASSQDVRSRETQYF
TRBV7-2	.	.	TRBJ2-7	TGTGCCAGCAGCTCCAGGACAGCGCAAACTTCCTACGAGCAGTACTTC	CASSSRTAQTSYEQYF
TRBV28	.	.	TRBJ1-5	TGTGCCAGCAGTTTATATTTGGGGGGCAATCAGCCCCAGCATTTT	CASSLYLGGNQPQHF
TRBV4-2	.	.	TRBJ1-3	TGTGCCAGCCCGCGAGGGGGGGCGCGTTGGAGAAACACCATATATTTT	CASPRGGARWRNTIYF
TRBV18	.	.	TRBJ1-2	TGTGCCAGCTCACCACTAGGGCAGGACTATGGCTACACCTTC	CASSPLGQDYGYTF